The 11 T cell receptor beta chains below come from one sample, sequenced in a study of cytomegalovirus exposure and HLA in healthy donors. The primer mix had 60 Vbeta and 13 Jbeta primers. The assay was immunoSEQ multiplex PCR, and TCRdb's table has in-frame clones only and misses some. Here the sample spans about 170,000 clones, more than 80% being singletons. Sequenced: PBMCs. Receptors originate from a male donor in good health and CMV-seronegative.

The chain uses TRBV6-5 and TRBJ1-5; 7 bases line up with TRBD1. CDR3 length: 15 residues. Trimming at V came to 4 bases and at J to 5 bases, leaving 8 bases not matched to a gene. CDR1 and CDR2 from the germline V gene are MNHEY and SVGAGI. The CDR3 DNA reads as TGTGCCAGCAGTTCGGGAAATCAGGGGGATCAGCCCCAGCATTTT. It is translated as CASSSGNQGDQPQHF.

The chain has TRBV28 and TRBJ2-5; tentatively, D is TRBD2 (6 bases). Germline CDR1 and CDR2: MDHEN and SYDVKM. V gave up 5 bases and J gave up 4 bases, with 17 bases separating them. CDR3 length equals 15 residues. CDR3 bases: TGTGCCAGCAGTCCCCCGGGACTCCCTTTAGAGACCCAGTACTTC. This codes for CASSPPGLPLETQYF.

The count of this clone is one. The chain combines TRBV6-1 with TRBJ2-7, with D perhaps TRBD2 (5 bases). The ends were cut back, 2 bases at V and 4 bases at J, with 27 bases in the middle. Germline V CDR1 and CDR2: MNHNS, SASEGT. CDR3 length: 19 amino acids. This CDR3 is CASSERGMKPPLPVYEQYF. The CDR3 coding sequence is TGTGCCAGCAGTGAACGGGGTATGAAGCCCCCATTGCCTGTATACGAGCAGTACTTC.

This clone was seen just once. The genes are TRBV4-3 and TRBJ2-3; 7 nucleotides line up with TRBD1. This CDR3 comprises 14 residues. Germline CDR1 is LGHNA and CDR2 is YSLEER. V dropped 2 bases and J dropped 1; count of bases not matched to a gene: 0. The CDR3 nucleotides read TGCGCCAGCAGCCAAACAGGGGGCACAGATACGCAGTATTTT. It specifies CASSQTGGTDTQYF.

V is TRBV29-1 and J is TRBJ2-7; the match to TRBD1 covers 9 bases. The CDR3 sequence is 11 residues long. Germline V gene data show CDR1 as SQVTM and CDR2 as ANQGSEA. V shed 6 bases and J 6 bases; nucleotides not matched to a gene: 3. CDR3 amino acids: CSVGDRVEQYF. CDR3 in DNA: TGCAGCGTAGGGGACAGGGTCGAGCAGTACTTC.

Remarks on this clone: A junction end diverges from the germline sequence, so it may reflect a read error. This sample includes further DNA sequences coding for the same CDR3. The chain has TRBV4-1 and TRBJ2-1, with D perhaps TRBD2 (6 bases). The CDR3 is 14 residues long. The V gene's germline CDR1 is MGHRA and CDR2 YSYEKL. The CDR3 nucleotides are TGCGCCAGCAGCCAAGAAGCGGGTCACAATGAACAGTTCTTC. Translation gives CASSQEAGHNEQFF.

This clone was seen a single time. This chain connects TRBV19 to TRBJ2-7; 8 bases map to TRBD1. The trim removed 5 bases at V and 0 bases at J, leaving 9 bases unmatched. This CDR3 contains 16 residues. Germline loops: CDR1 LNHDA, CDR2 SQIVND (reference sequence). The CDR3 sequence is CASSPRQGLSSYEQYF. The CDR3 region has the DNA TGTGCCAGTAGTCCTAGACAGGGGCTATCCTCCTACGAGCAGTACTTC.

The rearrangement links TRBV11-3 to TRBJ1-3; no firm D call. Trimming took 4 bases from V and 2 from J, leaving 9 bases between them. Germline V gene data show CDR1 as SGHNT and CDR2 as YENEEA. CDR3 size: 14 residues. The CDR3 nucleotides are TGTGCCAGCAGCTCCCCTAGACCTGGAAACACCATATATTTT. Residues: CASSSPRPGNTIYF.

The chain links TRBV10-1 to TRBJ2-2; 12 positions agree with TRBD1. Trimming at V came to 7 bases and at J to 5 bases, leaving 14 bases not matched to a gene. Germline assignment: CDR1 WNHNN and CDR2 SYGVQD (reference sequence). CDR3 length: 18 residues. CDR3 in DNA: TGCGCCAGCATACTCCGGGACAGGGGGCGCGTTTGGACCGGGGAGCTGTTTTTT. Residues: CASILRDRGRVWTGELFF.

The chain is built from TRBV5-1 and TRBJ1-4; 9 bases fit TRBD1. J gave up 8 bases and V 4 bases, and 6 bases lay outside the gene matches. Germline CDR1 is SGHRS and CDR2 is YFSETQ. The CDR3 loop spans 14 amino acids. DNA of the CDR3: TGCGCCAGCAGCCTACGACAGGGGGGGGAAAAACTGTTTTTT. Amino acid sequence: CASSLRQGGEKLFF. Full variable domain (remainder filled in from reference TRBV5-1 and TRBJ1-4): KAGVTQTPRYLIKTRGQQVTLSCSPISGHRSVSWYQQTPGQGLQFLFEYFSETQRNKGNFPGRFSGRQFSNSRSEMNVSTLELGDSALYLCASSLRQGGEKLFFGSGTQLSVL.

The chain links TRBV7-6 to TRBJ2-2; 15 nucleotides match TRBD2. V was pared by 5 bases and J by 5 bases, with 9 bases of the junction left unmatched. This CDR3 has 18 amino acids. CDR1 and CDR2 (germline): SGHVS, FNYEAQ. DNA of the CDR3: TGTGCCAGCAGCCGAGGACTAGCGGGGGGGCCTCGGACCGGGGAGCTGTTTTTT. It is translated as CASSRGLAGGPRTGELFF.